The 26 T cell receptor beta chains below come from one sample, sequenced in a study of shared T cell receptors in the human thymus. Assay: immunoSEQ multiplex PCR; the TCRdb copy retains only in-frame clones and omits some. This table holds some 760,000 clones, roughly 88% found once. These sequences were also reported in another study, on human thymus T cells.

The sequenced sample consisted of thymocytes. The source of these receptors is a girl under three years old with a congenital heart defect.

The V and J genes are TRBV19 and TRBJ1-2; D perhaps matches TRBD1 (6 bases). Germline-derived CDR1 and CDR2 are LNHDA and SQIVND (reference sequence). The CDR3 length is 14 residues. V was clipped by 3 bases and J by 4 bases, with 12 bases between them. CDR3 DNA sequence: TGTGCCAGTAGTATTTCACAGGGACCCTATGGCTACACCTTC. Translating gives CASSISQGPYGYTF.

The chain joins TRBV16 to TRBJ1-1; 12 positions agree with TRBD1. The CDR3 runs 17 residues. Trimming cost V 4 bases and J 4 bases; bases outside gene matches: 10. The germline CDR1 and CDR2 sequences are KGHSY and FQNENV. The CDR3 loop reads CASSRRDRGRLGTEAFF. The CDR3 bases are TGTGCCAGCAGCCGCCGGGACAGGGGGCGCTTGGGCACTGAAGCTTTCTTT.

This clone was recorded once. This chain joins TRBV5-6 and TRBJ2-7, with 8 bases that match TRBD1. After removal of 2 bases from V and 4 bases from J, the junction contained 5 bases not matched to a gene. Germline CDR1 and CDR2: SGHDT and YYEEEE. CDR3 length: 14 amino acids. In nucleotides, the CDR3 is TGTGCCAGCAGCTTCAGGGGGCGCGTATACGAGCAGTACTTC. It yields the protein CASSFRGRVYEQYF.

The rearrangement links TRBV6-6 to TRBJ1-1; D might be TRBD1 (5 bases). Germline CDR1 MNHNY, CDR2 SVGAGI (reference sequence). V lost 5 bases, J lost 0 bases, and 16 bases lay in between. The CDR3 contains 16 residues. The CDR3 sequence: CASSKQRDEMNTEAFF. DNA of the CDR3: TGTGCCAGCAGTAAACAGCGGGACGAAATGAACACTGAAGCTTTCTTT.

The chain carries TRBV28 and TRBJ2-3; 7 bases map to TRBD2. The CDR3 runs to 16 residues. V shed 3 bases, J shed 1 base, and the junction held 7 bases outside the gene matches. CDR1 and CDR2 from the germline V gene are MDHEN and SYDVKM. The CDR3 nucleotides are TGTGCCAGCAGTTTGTGTGAGCGGGGCTGCACAGATACGCAGTATTTT. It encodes CASSLCERGCTDTQYF. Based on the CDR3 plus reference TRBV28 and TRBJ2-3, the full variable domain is DVKVTQSSRYLVKRTGEKVFLECVQDMDHENMFWYRQDPGLGLRLIYFSYDVKMKEKGDIPEGYSVSREKKERFSLILESASTNQTSMYLCASSLCERGCTDTQYFGPGTRLTVL.

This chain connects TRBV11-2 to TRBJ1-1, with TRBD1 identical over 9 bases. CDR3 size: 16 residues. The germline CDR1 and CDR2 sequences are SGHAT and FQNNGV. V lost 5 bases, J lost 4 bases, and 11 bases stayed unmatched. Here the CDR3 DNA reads TGTGCCAGCAGCCTAGTGGGGACAGGGATGTTCACTGAAGCTTTCTTT. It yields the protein CASSLVGTGMFTEAFF.

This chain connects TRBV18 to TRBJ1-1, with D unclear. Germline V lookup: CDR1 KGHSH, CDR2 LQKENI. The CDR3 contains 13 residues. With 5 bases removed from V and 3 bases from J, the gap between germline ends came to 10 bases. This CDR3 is CASSGGVDTEAFF. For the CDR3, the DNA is TGTGCCAGCTCAGGAGGAGTGGACACTGAAGCTTTCTTT.

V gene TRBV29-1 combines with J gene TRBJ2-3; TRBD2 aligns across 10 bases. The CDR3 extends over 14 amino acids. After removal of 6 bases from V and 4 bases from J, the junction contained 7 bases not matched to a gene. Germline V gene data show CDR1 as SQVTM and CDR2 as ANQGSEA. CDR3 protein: CSVVSGGLPDTQYF. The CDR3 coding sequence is TGCAGCGTCGTTAGCGGGGGGCTGCCAGATACGCAGTATTTT.

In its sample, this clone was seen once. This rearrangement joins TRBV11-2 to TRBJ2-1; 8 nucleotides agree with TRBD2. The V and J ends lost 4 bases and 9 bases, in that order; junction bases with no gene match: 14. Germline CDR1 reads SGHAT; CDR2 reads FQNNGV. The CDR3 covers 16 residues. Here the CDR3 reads CASSWCERGYPSEQFF. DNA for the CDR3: TGTGCCAGCAGCTGGTGCGAGCGGGGGTATCCTTCTGAGCAGTTCTTC.

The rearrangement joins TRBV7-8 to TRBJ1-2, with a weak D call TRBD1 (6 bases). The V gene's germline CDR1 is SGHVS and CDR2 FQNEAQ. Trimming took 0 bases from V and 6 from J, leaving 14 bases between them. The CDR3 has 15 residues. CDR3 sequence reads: CASSLASGGTHGYTF. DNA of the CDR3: TGTGCCAGCAGCTTAGCCTCGGGGGGCACTCATGGCTACACCTTC.

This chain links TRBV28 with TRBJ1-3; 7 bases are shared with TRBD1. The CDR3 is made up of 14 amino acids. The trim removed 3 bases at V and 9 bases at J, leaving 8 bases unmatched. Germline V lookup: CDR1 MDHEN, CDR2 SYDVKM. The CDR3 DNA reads TGTGCCAGCAGTTTTGAGGGGGCACTGGGCACCATATATTTT. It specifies CASSFEGALGTIYF.

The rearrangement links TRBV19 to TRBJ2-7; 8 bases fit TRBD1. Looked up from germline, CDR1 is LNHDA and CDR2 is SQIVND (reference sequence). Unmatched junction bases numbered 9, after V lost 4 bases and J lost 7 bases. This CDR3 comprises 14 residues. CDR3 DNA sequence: TGTGCCAGTAGTACCACAGGGGGGTCTAGGGAGCAGTACTTC. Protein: CASSTTGGSREQYF.

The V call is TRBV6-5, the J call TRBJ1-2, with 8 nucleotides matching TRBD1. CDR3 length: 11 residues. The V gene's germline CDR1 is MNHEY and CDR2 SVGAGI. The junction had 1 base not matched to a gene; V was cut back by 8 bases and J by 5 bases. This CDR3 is CASWTGYGYTF. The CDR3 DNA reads TGTGCCAGCTGGACAGGGTATGGCTACACCTTC.

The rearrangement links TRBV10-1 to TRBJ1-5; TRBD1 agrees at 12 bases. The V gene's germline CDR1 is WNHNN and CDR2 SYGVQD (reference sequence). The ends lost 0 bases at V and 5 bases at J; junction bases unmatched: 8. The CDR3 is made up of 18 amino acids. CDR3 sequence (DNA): TGCGCCAGCAGTGAGTCGGGGACAGGGGGCGGAACCGATCAGCCCCAGCATTTT. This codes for CASSESGTGGGTDQPQHF.

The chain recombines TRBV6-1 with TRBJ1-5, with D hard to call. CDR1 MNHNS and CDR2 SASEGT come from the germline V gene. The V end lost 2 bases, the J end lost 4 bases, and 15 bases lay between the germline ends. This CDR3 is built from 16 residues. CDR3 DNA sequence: TGTGCCAGCAGTGAAACCCTCGGACTGCTTAATCAGCCCCAGCATTTT. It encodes CASSETLGLLNQPQHF.

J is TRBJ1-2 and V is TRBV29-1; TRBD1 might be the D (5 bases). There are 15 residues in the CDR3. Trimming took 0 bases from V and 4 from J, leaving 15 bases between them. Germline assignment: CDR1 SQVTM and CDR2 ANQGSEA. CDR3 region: CSVEDQGPRVYGYTF. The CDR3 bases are TGCAGCGTTGAAGATCAGGGCCCTAGGGTCTATGGCTACACCTTC.

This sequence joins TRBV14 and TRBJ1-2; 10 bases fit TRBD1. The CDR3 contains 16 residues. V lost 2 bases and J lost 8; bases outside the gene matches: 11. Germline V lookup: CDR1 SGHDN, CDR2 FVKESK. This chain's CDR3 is CASSQRIDRGPYGYTF. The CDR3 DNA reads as TGTGCCAGCAGCCAAAGGATCGACAGGGGGCCTTACGGCTACACCTTC.

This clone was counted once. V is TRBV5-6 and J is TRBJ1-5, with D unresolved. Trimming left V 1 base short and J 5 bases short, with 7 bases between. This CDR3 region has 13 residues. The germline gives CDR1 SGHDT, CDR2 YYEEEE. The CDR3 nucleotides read TGTGCCAGCAGCTTGAATCAGGATCAGCCCCAGCATTTT. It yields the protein CASSLNQDQPQHF.

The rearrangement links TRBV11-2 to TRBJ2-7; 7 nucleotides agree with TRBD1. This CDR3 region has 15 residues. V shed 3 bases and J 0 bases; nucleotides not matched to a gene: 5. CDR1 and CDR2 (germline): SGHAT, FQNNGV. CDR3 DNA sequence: TGTGCCAGCAGCTTTGACAGGGTCGGCTCCTACGAGCAGTACTTC. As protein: CASSFDRVGSYEQYF.

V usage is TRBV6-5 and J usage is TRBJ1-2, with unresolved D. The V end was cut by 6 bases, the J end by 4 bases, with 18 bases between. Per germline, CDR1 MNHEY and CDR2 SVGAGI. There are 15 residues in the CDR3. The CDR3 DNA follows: TGTGCCAGCAGCCGGCAGCGACCCTCTACCTATGGCTACACCTTC. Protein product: CASSRQRPSTYGYTF.

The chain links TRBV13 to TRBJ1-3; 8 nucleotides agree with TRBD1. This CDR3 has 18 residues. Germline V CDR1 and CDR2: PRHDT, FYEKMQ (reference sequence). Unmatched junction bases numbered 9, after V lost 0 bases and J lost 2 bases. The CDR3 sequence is CASSLGRHRQGTGNTIYF. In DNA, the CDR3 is TGTGCCAGCAGCTTAGGGCGACACCGACAGGGGACTGGAAACACCATATATTTT.

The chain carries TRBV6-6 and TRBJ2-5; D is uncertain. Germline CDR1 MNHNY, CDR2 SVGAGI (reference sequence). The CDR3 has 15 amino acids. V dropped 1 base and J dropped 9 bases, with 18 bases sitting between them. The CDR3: CASSYFTRDPRAQYF. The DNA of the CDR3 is TGTGCCAGCAGTTACTTTACCCGCGACCCCCGGGCCCAGTACTTC.

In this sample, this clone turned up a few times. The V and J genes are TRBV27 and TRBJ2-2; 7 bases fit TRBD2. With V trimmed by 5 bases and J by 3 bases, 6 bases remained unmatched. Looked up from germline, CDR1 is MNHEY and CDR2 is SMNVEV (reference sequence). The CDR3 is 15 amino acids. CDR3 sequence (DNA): TGTGCCAGCAGTCGTGGCGGGGGAGACACCGGGGAGCTGTTTTTT. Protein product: CASSRGGGDTGELFF.

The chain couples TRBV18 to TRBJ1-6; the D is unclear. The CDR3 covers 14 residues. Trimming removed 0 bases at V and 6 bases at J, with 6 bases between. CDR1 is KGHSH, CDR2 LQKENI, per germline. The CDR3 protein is CASSPPALNSPLHF. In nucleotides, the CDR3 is TGTGCCAGCTCACCACCGGCCCTTAATTCACCCCTCCACTTT.

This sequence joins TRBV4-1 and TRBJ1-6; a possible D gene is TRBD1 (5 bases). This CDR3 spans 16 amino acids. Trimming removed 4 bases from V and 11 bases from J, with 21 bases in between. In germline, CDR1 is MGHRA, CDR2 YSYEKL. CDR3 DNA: TGCGCCAGCAGCCCCGGACGGGAGGGGACGGGGCCACCCCTCCACTTT. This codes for CASSPGREGTGPPLHF.

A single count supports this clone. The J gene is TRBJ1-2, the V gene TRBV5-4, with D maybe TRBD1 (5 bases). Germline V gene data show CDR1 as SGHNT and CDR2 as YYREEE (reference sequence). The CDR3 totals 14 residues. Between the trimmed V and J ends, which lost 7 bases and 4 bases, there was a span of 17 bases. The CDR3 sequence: CASHSQGSPYGYTF. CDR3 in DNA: TGTGCCAGCCATTCTCAGGGATCTCCCTATGGCTACACCTTC.